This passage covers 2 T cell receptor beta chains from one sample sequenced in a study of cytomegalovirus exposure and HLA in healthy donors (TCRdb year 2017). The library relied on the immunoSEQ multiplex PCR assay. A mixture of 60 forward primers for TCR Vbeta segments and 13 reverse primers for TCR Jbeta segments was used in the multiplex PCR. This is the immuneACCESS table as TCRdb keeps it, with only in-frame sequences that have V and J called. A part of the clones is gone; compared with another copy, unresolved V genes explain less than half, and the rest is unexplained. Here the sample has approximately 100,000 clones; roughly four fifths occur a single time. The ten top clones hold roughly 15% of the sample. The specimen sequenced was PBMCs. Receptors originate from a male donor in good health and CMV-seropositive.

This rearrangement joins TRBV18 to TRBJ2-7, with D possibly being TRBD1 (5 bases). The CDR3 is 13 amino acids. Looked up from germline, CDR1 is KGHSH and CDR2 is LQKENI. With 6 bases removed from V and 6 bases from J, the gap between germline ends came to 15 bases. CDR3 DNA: TGTGCCAGCTCGCTAGATCAGGGTGGCGAGCAGTACTTC. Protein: CASSLDQGGEQYF. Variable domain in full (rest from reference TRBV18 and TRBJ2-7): NAGVMQNPRHLVRRRGQEARLRCSPMKGHSHVYWYRQLPEEGLKFMVYLQKENIIDESGMPKERFSAEFPKEGPSILRIQQVVRGDSAAYFCASSLDQGGEQYFGPGTRLTVT.

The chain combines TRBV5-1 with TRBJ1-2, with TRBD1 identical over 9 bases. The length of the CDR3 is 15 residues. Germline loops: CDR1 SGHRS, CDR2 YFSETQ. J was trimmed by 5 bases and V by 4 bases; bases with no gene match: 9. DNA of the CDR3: TGCGCCAGCAGCCCACGGACAGGGGCCGTATATGGCTACACCTTC. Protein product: CASSPRTGAVYGYTF.